This is a list of T cell receptor beta chains from one sample in a study of T cell responses to AZD1222 COVID-19 vaccine. Here immunoSEQ multiplex PCR was the method, and the copy in TCRdb shows in-frame clones only, minus some. This repertoire shows 150,000 or so clones, around nine tenths found once; its top ten account for 3.5% to 4.5%. The sample in question was peripheral blood, obtained on day 0 of AZD1222 vaccination. The origin of the receptors is an adult in good health. Both conserved end residues are part of each CDR3. The D gene is left open where the match is weak. Only part of the rows carry a size: once, few, many, or a class if the clone is expanded.

clone_size	d_call	v_call	j_call	cdr3_aa	cdr3_nt
.	.	TRBV10-2	TRBJ2-7	CASSERGTGLGEQYF	TGCGCCAGCAGCGAGAGAGGGACCGGGCTCGGCGAGCAGTACTTC
.	.	TRBV12-3/TRBV12-4	TRBJ2-7	CASSFEAFYEQYF	TGTGCCAGCAGTTTTGAGGCCTTCTACGAGCAGTACTTC
.	.	TRBV27	TRBJ1-2	CASGLRGSNYGYTF	TGTGCCAGCGGGTTGAGGGGGTCTAACTATGGCTACACCTTC
.	.	TRBV6-1	TRBJ2-5	CASSERQKETQYF	TGTGCCAGCAGTGAGAGACAGAAAGAGACCCAGTACTTC
.	TRBD1	TRBV6-5	TRBJ1-2	CASSTGGAGNYGYTF	TGTGCCAGCAGTACAGGGGGCGCGGGAAACTATGGCTACACCTTC
.	TRBD1	TRBV30	TRBJ1-2	CAWNLRDRGGYTF	TGTGCCTGGAATCTCCGGGACAGGGGTGGCTACACCTTC
.	.	TRBV7-9	TRBJ2-7	CASSLAGTYEQYF	TGTGCCAGCAGCTTGGCGGGAACCTACGAGCAGTACTTC
.	.	TRBV29-1	TRBJ2-1	CSVHSIANEEFF	TGCAGCGTCCACTCCATCGCAAATGAAGAGTTCTTC
.	.	TRBV27	TRBJ2-2	CASSLLSGELFF	TGTGCCAGCAGTTTATTAAGCGGGGAGCTGTTTTTT
.	.	TRBV12-3/TRBV12-4	TRBJ2-1	CASGLLNLGEQFF	TGTGCCAGCGGCTTACTTAATTTAGGTGAGCAGTTCTTC
.	TRBD1	TRBV6-5	TRBJ1-5	CASSRDRDAQPQHF	TGTGCCAGCAGCCGGGACAGGGACGCTCAGCCCCAGCATTTT
.	.	TRBV25-1	TRBJ1-1	CASSDRNTEAFF	TGTGCCAGCAGTGACAGGAACACTGAAGCTTTCTTT
.	TRBD2	TRBV7-6	TRBJ2-6	CASSSRLAEGANVLTF	TGTGCCAGCAGCTCCAGACTAGCTGAGGGGGCCAACGTCCTGACTTTC
.	TRBD1	TRBV5-1	TRBJ2-7	CASSYAGTGSFYEQYF	TGCGCCAGCAGCTACGCCGGGACAGGGTCCTTCTACGAGCAGTACTTC
.	TRBD2	TRBV5-6	TRBJ2-7	CASTTGTPLPKREGHEQYF	TGTGCCAGCACCACCGGGACACCTCTGCCAAAGCGGGAGGGCCACGAGCAGTACTTC
.	.	TRBV19	TRBJ2-5	CASSIGQGQETQYF	TGTGCCAGTAGTATAGGGCAGGGGCAAGAGACCCAGTACTTC
.	.	TRBV29-1	TRBJ2-3	CSVGVPEVITDTQYF	TGCAGCGTTGGGGTCCCGGAAGTAATTACAGATACGCAGTATTTT
.	.	TRBV7-9	TRBJ1-6	CASSQPRDSPSSYNSPLHF	TGTGCCAGCAGCCAGCCCAGGGACTCACCGAGCTCCTATAATTCACCCCTCCACTTT
once	TRBD1	TRBV5-1	TRBJ2-3	CASSLALGGPTDTQYF	TGCGCCAGCAGCTTGGCATTAGGGGGCCCCACAGATACGCAGTATTTT
.	TRBD2	TRBV7-2	TRBJ2-4	CASSLRLAGYAKNIQYF	TGTGCCAGCAGCTTAAGGCTAGCGGGGTATGCCAAAAACATTCAGTACTTC
.	TRBD2	TRBV24-1	TRBJ2-1	CATSDLLGLGKFF	TGTGCCACCAGTGATTTGCTGGGACTAGGGAAGTTCTTC
once	.	TRBV3-1/TRBV3-2	TRBJ2-3	CASSQLGTFTDTQYF	TGTGCCAGCAGCCAACTCGGGACTTTCACAGATACGCAGTATTTT
.	.	TRBV6-5	TRBJ2-2	CASSFPGRTGELFF	TGTGCCAGCAGTTTTCCCGGACGGACCGGGGAGCTGTTTTTT
.	.	TRBV4-3	TRBJ2-1	CASSQGLRNEQFF	TGCGCCAGCAGCCAAGGGCTTCGCAATGAGCAGTTCTTC
.	.	TRBV7-2	TRBJ1-5	CASSLGRNQPQHF	TGTGCCAGCAGCTTAGGACGCAATCAGCCCCAGCATTTT
.	TRBD1	TRBV18	TRBJ2-2	CASSHDRDTGELFF	TGTGCCAGCTCGCATGACAGGGACACCGGGGAGCTGTTTTTT
.	.	TRBV18	TRBJ1-5	CASSPDGISNQPQHF	TGTGCCAGCTCACCGGACGGGATCAGCAATCAGCCCCAGCATTTT
.	TRBD2	TRBV5-1	TRBJ2-5	CASSLGGLAGSETQYF	TGCGCCAGCAGCTTAGGGGGACTAGCGGGATCGGAGACCCAGTACTTC
.	.	TRBV5-1	TRBJ2-7	CASSNRERQYF	TGCGCCAGCAGTAACCGGGAGAGGCAGTACTTC
.	TRBD2	TRBV2	TRBJ2-3	CASSEGTSRTDTQYF	TGTGCCAGCAGTGAAGGGACTAGCCGTACAGATACGCAGTATTTT
.	TRBD1	TRBV19	TRBJ2-3	CASSITRQGTDTQYF	TGTGCCAGTAGTATAACCCGACAGGGGACAGATACGCAGTATTTT
.	.	TRBV5-1	TRBJ1-1	CASSWGFRTKETEAFF	TGCGCCAGCAGCTGGGGATTTAGGACAAAGGAAACTGAAGCTTTCTTT
.	TRBD1	TRBV28	TRBJ2-1	CASSLPPFGQGGVGQFF	TGTGCCAGCAGCCTTCCCCCGTTCGGACAGGGGGGCGTGGGGCAGTTCTTC
.	.	TRBV27	TRBJ1-1	CASSEKNTEAFF	TGTGCCAGCAGTGAAAAGAACACTGAAGCTTTCTTT
.	.	TRBV5-5	TRBJ2-7	CASSLAPYGGSYEQYF	TGTGCCAGCAGCTTGGCCCCCTATGGAGGTTCCTACGAGCAGTACTTC
.	.	TRBV7-9	TRBJ2-7	CASSRTGPPISEQYF	TGTGCCAGCAGCCGAACCGGACCCCCCATTTCCGAGCAGTACTTC
once	TRBD1	TRBV5-1	TRBJ1-2	CASSLNIGQGKDGYTF	TGCGCCAGCAGCTTGAATATCGGACAGGGGAAGGATGGCTACACCTTC
.	TRBD2	TRBV14	TRBJ2-7	CASSQVGLAPEQYF	TGTGCCAGCAGCCAAGTGGGACTAGCACCCGAGCAGTACTTC
.	.	TRBV29-1	TRBJ1-1	CSVPGLTSEAFF	TGCAGCGTCCCGGGACTTACTAGTGAAGCTTTCTTT
.	TRBD1	TRBV7-9	TRBJ1-3	CASSGTVFSGNTIYF	TGTGCCAGCAGCGGGACAGTTTTCTCTGGAAACACCATATATTTT
.	.	TRBV6-5	TRBJ1-1	CASSSDRDLATEAFF	TGTGCCAGCAGTTCCGACCGGGACCTCGCCACTGAAGCTTTCTTT
.	.	TRBV5-4	TRBJ2-7	CASSLEGSSQVQYF	TGTGCCAGCAGCTTGGAAGGGAGCAGTCAGGTGCAGTACTTC
once	TRBD2	TRBV6-5	TRBJ2-1	CASNPSGIIDEQFF	TGTGCCAGCAACCCTAGCGGGATCATCGATGAGCAGTTCTTC
.	.	TRBV12-3/TRBV12-4	TRBJ1-1	CASSPNRAWRAFF	TGTGCCAGCAGTCCAAACAGGGCCTGGCGAGCTTTCTTT
.	.	TRBV29-1	TRBJ2-2	CSVTAAGITGELFF	TGCAGCGTTACGGCTGCAGGGATAACCGGGGAGCTGTTTTTT
.	.	TRBV5-1	TRBJ2-3	CASRARGTPPDTQYF	TGCGCCAGCAGAGCGCGCGGAACTCCCCCAGATACGCAGTATTTT